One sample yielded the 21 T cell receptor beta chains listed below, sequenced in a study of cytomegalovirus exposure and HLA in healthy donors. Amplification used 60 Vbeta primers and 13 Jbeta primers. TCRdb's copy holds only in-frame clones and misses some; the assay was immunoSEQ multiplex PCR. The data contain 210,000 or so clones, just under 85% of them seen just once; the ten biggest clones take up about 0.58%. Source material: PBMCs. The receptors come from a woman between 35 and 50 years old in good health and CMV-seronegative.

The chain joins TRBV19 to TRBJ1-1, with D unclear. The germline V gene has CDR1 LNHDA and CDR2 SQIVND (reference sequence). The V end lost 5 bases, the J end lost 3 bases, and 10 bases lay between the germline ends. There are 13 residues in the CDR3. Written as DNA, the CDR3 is TGTGCCAGTAGTCTCTATTACGACACTGAAGCTTTCTTT. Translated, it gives CASSLYYDTEAFF. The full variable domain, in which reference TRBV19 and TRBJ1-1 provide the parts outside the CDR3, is DGGITQSPKYLFRKEGQNVTLSCEQNLNHDAMYWYRQDPGQGLRLIYYSQIVNDFQKGDIAEGYSVSREKKESFPLTVTSAQKNPTAFYLCASSLYYDTEAFFGQGTRLTVV.

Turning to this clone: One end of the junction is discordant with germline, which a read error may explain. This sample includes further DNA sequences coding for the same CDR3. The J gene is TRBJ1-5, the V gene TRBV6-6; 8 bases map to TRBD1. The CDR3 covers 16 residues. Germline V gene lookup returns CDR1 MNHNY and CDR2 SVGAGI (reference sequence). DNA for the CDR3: TGTGCTAGCAGTTACCCGGACAGGGTGAATAATCAGCCCCAGCATTTT. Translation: CASSYPDRVNNQPQHF.

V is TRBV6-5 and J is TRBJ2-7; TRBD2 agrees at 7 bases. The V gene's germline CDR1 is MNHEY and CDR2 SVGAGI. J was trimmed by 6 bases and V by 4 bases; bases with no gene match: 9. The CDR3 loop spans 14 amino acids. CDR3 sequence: CASSSGGKVSEQYF. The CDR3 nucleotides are TGTGCCAGCAGTTCGGGGGGAAAAGTATCCGAGCAGTACTTC.

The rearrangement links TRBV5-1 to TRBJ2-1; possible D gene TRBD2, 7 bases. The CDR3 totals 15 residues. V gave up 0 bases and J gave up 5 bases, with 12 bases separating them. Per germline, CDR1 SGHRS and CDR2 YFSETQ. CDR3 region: CASSLVGGANNEQFF. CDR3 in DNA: TGCGCCAGCAGCTTGGTGGGGGGGGCCAACAATGAGCAGTTCTTC.

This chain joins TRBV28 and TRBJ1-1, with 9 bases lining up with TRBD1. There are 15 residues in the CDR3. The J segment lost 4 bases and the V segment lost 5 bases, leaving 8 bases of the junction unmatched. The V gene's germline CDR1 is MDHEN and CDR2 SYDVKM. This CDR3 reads CASSETGTGTTEAFF. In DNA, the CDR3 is TGTGCCAGCAGTGAGACCGGGACAGGGACCACTGAAGCTTTCTTT.

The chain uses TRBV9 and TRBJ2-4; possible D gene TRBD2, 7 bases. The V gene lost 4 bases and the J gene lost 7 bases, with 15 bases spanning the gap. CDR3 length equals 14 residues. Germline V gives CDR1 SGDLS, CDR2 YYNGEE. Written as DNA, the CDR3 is TGTGCCAGCAGCCATTCACGGGGGGCGAACATTCAGTACTTC. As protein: CASSHSRGANIQYF.

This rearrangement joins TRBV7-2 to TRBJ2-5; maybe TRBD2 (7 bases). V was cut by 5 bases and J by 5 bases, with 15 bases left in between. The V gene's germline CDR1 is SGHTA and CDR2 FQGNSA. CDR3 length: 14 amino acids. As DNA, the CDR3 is TGTGCCAGCAGCCCAGAAGGGGGGGCGGAGACCCAGTACTTC. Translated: CASSPEGGAETQYF.

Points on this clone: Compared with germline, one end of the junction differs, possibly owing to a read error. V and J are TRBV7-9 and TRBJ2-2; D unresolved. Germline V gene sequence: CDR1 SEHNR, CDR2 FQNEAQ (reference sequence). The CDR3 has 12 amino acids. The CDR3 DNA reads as TGTTCCAGCAGCCCACGGTCCGGGGAGCTGTTTTTT. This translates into CSSSPRSGELFF.

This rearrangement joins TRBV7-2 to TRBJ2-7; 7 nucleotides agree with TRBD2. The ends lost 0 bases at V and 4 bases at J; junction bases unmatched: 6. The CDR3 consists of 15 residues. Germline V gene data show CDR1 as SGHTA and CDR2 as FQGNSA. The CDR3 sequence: CASSLAQGGRYEQYF. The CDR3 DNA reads TGTGCCAGCAGCTTAGCGCAGGGCGGGAGATACGAGCAGTACTTC.

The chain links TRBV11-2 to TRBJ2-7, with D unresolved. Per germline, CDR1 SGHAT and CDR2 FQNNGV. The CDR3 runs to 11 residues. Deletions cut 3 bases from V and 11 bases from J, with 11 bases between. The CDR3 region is CASSLGVREYF. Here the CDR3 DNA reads TGTGCCAGCAGCTTGGGCGTTCGCGAGTACTTC. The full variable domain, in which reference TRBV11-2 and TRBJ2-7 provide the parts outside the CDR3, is EAGVAQSPRYKIIEKRQSVAFWCNPISGHATLYWYQQILGQGPKLLIQFQNNGVVDDSQLPKDRFSAERLKGVDSTLKIQPAKLEDSAVYLCASSLGVREYFGPGTRLTVT.

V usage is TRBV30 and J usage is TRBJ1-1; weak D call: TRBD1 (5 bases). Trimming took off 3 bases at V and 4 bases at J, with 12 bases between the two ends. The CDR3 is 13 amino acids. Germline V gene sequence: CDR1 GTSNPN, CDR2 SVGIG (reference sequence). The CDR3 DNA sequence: TGTGCCTGGAGGGGGGGTGGGGTCACTGAAGCTTTCTTT. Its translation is CAWRGGGVTEAFF.

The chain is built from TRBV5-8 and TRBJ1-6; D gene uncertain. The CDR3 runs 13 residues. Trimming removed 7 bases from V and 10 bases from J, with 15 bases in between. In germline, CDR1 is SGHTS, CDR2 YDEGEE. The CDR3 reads CASRRGRESPLHF. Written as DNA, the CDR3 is TGTGCCAGCCGGCGAGGAAGAGAATCACCCCTCCACTTT.

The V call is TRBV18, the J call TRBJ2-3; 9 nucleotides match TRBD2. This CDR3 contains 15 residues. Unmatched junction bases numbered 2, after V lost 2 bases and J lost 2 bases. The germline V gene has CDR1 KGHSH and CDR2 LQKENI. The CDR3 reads CASSPGGGVTDTQYF. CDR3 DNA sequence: TGTGCCAGCTCACCAGGCGGGGGGGTCACAGATACGCAGTATTTT.

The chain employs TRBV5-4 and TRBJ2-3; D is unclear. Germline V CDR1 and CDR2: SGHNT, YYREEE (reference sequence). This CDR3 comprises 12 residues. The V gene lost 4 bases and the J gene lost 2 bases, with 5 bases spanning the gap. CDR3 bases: TGTGCCAGCAGCGTATTCACAGATACGCAGTATTTT. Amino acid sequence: CASSVFTDTQYF.

CDR3 nucleotides: TGTGCCAGCAGCTTAGCGCCGGGGGGACGGAATCAGCCCCAGCATTTT. Translation gives CASSLAPGGRNQPQHF. The chain joins TRBV7-8 to TRBJ1-5, with a tentative D call TRBD1 (5 bases). V was pared by 0 bases and J by 4 bases, with 13 bases between. The CDR3 length is 16 residues. Per the germline V gene, CDR1 is SGHVS and CDR2 is FQNEAQ.

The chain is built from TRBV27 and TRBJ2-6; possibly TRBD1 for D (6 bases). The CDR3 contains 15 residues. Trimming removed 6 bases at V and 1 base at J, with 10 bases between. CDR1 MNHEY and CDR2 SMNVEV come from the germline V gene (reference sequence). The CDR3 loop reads CASRKGGSGANVLTF. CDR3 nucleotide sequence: TGTGCCAGCAGAAAAGGGGGTTCTGGGGCCAACGTCCTGACTTTC.

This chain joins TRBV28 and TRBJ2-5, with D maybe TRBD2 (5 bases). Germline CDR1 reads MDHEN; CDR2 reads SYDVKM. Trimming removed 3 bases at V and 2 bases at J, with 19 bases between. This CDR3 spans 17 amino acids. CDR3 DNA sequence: TGTGCCAGCAGTTTTTCGGGGTATGGACGGCGACAAGAGACCCAGTACTTC. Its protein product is CASSFSGYGRRQETQYF.

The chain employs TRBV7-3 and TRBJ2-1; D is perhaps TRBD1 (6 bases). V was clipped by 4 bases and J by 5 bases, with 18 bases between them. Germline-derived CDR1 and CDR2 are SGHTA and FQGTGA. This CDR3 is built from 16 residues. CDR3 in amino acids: CASSSHGQRPDNEQFF. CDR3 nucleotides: TGTGCCAGCAGCTCCCACGGACAGAGACCAGACAATGAGCAGTTCTTC.

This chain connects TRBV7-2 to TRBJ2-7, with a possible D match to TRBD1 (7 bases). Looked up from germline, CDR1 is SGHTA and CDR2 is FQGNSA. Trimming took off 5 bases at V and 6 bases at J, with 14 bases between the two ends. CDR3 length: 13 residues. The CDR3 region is CASSPNRGGEQYF. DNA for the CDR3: TGTGCCAGCAGCCCAAACAGGGGAGGCGAGCAGTACTTC.

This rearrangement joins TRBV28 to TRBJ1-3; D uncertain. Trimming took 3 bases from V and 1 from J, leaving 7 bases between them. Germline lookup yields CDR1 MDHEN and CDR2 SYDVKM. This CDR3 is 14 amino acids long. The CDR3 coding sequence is TGTGCCAGCAGTTTCTCGCGGTCTGGAAACACCATATATTTT. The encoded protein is CASSFSRSGNTIYF.

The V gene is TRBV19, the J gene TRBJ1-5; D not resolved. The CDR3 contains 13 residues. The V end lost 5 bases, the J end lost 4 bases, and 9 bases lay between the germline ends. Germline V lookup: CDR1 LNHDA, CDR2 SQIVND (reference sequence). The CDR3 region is CASSETKNQPQHF. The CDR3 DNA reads TGTGCCAGTAGTGAGACAAAAAATCAGCCCCAGCATTTT. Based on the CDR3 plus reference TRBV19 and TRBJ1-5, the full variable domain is DGGITQSPKYLFRKEGQNVTLSCEQNLNHDAMYWYRQDPGQGLRLIYYSQIVNDFQKGDIAEGYSVSREKKESFPLTVTSAQKNPTAFYLCASSETKNQPQHFGDGTRLSIL.